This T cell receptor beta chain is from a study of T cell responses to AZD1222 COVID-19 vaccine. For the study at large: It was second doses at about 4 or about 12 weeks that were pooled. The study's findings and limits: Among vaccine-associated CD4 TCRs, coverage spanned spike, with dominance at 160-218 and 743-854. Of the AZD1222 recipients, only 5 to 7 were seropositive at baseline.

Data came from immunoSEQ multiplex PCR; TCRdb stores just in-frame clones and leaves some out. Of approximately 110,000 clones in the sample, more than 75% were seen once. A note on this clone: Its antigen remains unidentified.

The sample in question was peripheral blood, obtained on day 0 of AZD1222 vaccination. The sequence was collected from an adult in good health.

The CDR3 sequence is CASSRNPGTQETQYF. CDR3 nucleotide sequence: TGTGCCAGCAGTCGCAACCCCGGGACCCAAGAGACCCAGTACTTC. V is TRBV6-4 and J is TRBJ2-5; perhaps D is TRBD1 or TRBD2 (5 bases each). Germline CDR1 is MRHNA and CDR2 is SNTAGT. The V and J ends lost 5 bases and 1 base respectively, with 14 bases between them. The CDR3 covers 15 residues.